The T cell receptor beta chain under discussion was sequenced for a study of blood T cell repertoires in COVID-19. Overall study: PBMCs, B-cell-depleted T cells, or T cells were the source of the cDNA or gDNA that made up the material.

In the study's own analysis: From reference gene primer amplification, estimates of nucleated cell counts were derived. Some clones are missing from TCRdb's copy, which holds only in-frame ones; the method was immunoSEQ multiplex PCR. D and trimming were read from the DNA, whereas the V and J calls and clone size are those reported in that table. The table shows approximately 280,000 clones, with 70% to 90% occurring only once. The length of the CDR3 is 15 residues. Germline CDR1 is SGHVS and CDR2 is FQNEAQ. The V gene end was trimmed by 5 bases and the J gene end by 6 bases; junction bases not matched to a gene: 7.

The chain recombines TRBV7-8 with TRBJ1-4, with TRBD1 matching 9 bases. Sequencing was carried out using peripheral blood. The sequence was obtained from a man aged 50 to 59 with active or convalescent COVID-19. The CDR3 loop reads CASSPPGQGDEKLFF. The DNA of the CDR3 is TGTGCCAGCAGCCCTCCGGGACAGGGAGATGAAAAACTGTTTTTT.